A selection of T cell receptor beta chains follows, all from one sample in a study of cytomegalovirus exposure and HLA in healthy donors. Repertoires were generated with immunoSEQ multiplex PCR, while TCRdb's copy carries only in-frame clones and drops some. The sample holds around 300,000 clones, about four fifths seen once. The sample was PBMCs. These receptors came from a woman in her thirties or forties in good health and CMV-seropositive. The CDR3 runs from the conserved cysteine through the conserved F or W. The order of the fields is CDR3 protein, CDR3 DNA, V gene, J gene, D gene, clone size. The D gene is left open where the match is weak. A row's size may be missing; if present it is once, few, many or a size class.

CASRQIGGQPQHF	TGTGCCAGCAGGCAAATCGGAGGCCAGCCCCAGCATTTT	TRBV28	TRBJ1-5	NA	NA
CASSAGRFRANEQYF	TGTGCCAGCTCAGCGGGCAGGTTTCGTGCCAACGAGCAGTACTTC	TRBV28	TRBJ2-7	NA	NA
CASSRVNSPLHF	TGTGCCAGCAGCCGAGTTAATTCACCCCTCCACTTT	TRBV6-1	TRBJ1-6	NA	few
CASSTTRAKNIQYF	TGTGCCAGCAGCACTACGAGAGCCAAAAACATTCAGTACTTC	TRBV11-3	TRBJ2-4	NA	NA
CASSQDRGTYNSPLHF	TGTGCCAGCAGCCAGGACAGGGGCACCTATAATTCACCCCTCCACTTT	TRBV5-4	TRBJ1-6	TRBD1	NA
CASSLGFGRPDDTQYF	TGTGCCAGCAGTTTAGGGTTTGGGAGGCCCGATGATACGCAGTATTTT	TRBV27	TRBJ2-3	NA	NA
CASSNQNQETQYF	TGTGCCAGCAGTAACCAGAACCAAGAGACCCAGTACTTC	TRBV25-1	TRBJ2-5	NA	NA
CAWSDGQRINQPQHF	TGTGCCTGGAGTGATGGACAACGGATCAATCAGCCCCAGCATTTT	TRBV30	TRBJ1-5	NA	NA
CASSLRTGGDETQYF	TGTGCCAGCAGCTTAAGGACAGGGGGCGACGAGACCCAGTACTTC	TRBV11-3	TRBJ2-5	TRBD1	NA
CASSFSGSTDTQYF	TGCGCCAGCAGCTTTAGCGGAAGCACAGATACGCAGTATTTT	TRBV5-1	TRBJ2-3	NA	NA